This TCR beta chain stems from a study of T cells in localized non-small cell lung cancer. Study conclusions and caveats: Within adjacent lung there appeared a median about 54 of the top 100 tumor clones. Measurement of T cell clonality placed uninvolved adjacent lung highest, above the level in tumor. An association was observed between higher blood T cell density and longer overall survival.

The method was immunoSEQ multiplex PCR; TCRdb's version includes in-frame clones alone and lacks a portion of them. The table shows about 70,000 clones, with approximately 88% occurring only once. Details on this clone: Its antigen is unknown.

The CDR3 has 13 amino acids. In germline, CDR1 is SGHAT, CDR2 FQDESV (reference sequence). Trimming stripped 6 bases from V and 7 bases from J, with 15 bases between. The chain recombines TRBV11-1 with TRBJ1-1; D ambiguous. This TCR came from a female donor of 60 years or more with stage I lung adenocarcinoma. This specimen was peripheral blood, taken before any cancer treatment. The CDR3: CASRKNTGFEAFF. CDR3 bases: TGTGCCAGCAGGAAAAATACCGGGTTTGAAGCTTTCTTT.